These 4 T cell receptor beta chains were all obtained from the same sample, sequenced in a study of cytomegalovirus exposure and HLA in healthy donors. Produced via immunoSEQ multiplex PCR; TCRdb's table is partial and in-frame only. Seen here are 100,000 or so clones, roughly 87% observed once, and the top ten hold around 6.3%. The sequenced sample was PBMCs. The source is a man aged 18-30 years in good health and CMV-seropositive.

This chain links TRBV11-3 with TRBJ1-1; D perhaps matches TRBD1 (5 bases). The CDR3 sequence is 16 residues long. Trimming stripped 1 base from V and 6 bases from J, with 18 bases between. Looked up from germline, CDR1 is SGHNT and CDR2 is YENEEA. The CDR3 is CASSLGFGGGEAEAFF. The DNA for the CDR3 is TGTGCCAGCAGCTTAGGGTTTGGGGGAGGAGAGGCTGAAGCTTTCTTT.

V usage is TRBV5-6 and J usage is TRBJ2-2; TRBD2 agrees at 7 bases. CDR3 length: 16 residues. The germline CDR1 and CDR2 sequences are SGHDT and YYEEEE. V trimming: 1 base; J trimming: 3 bases; junction bases outside the gene matches: 6. The CDR3 sequence is CASSLSAGADTGELFF. The CDR3 DNA reads TGTGCCAGCAGCTTGTCGGCGGGAGCGGACACCGGGGAGCTGTTTTTT.

In this sample, this clone turned up once. The V gene is TRBV11-2, the J gene TRBJ1-2, with TRBD1 identical over 7 bases. The CDR3 contains 17 residues. V lost 5 bases to trimming and J lost 1 base; unmatched junction nucleotides: 13. The germline gives CDR1 SGHAT, CDR2 FQNNGV. The CDR3 nucleotides read TGTGCCAGCAGCCAAACTAGAGGGACAGCAGATAACTATGGCTACACCTTC. Residues: CASSQTRGTADNYGYTF. Filled out from reference TRBV11-2 and TRBJ1-2, the complete variable domain reads EAGVAQSPRYKIIEKRQSVAFWCNPISGHATLYWYQQILGQGPKLLIQFQNNGVVDDSQLPKDRFSAERLKGVDSTLKIQPAKLEDSAVYLCASSQTRGTADNYGYTFGSGTRLTVV.

This clone came up once. The chain couples TRBV6-1 to TRBJ1-6, with a tentative D call TRBD1 (6 bases). V gave up 0 bases and J gave up 8 bases, with 11 bases separating them. The CDR3 covers 15 residues. In germline, CDR1 is MNHNS, CDR2 SASEGT. The CDR3 DNA sequence: TGTGCCAGCAGTGAAGCGGGCCAGGGGTATTCACCCCTCCACTTT. This gives the protein CASSEAGQGYSPLHF.